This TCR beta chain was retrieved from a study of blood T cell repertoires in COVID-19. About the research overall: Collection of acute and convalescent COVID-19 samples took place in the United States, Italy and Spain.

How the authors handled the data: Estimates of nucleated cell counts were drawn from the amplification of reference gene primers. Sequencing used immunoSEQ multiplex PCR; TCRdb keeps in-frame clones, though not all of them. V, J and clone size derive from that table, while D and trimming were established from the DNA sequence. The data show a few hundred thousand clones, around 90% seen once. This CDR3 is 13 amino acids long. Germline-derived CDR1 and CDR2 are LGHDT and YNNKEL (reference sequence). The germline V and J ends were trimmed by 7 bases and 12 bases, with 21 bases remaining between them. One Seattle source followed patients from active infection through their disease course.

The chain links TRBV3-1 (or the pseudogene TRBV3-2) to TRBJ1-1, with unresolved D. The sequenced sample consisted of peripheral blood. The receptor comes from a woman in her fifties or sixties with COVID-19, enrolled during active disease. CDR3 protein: CASTNGNREASFF. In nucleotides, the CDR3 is TGTGCCAGCACCAACGGGAATAGAGAAGCGTCTTTCTTT.